This T cell receptor beta chain was recovered during a study of blood T cells in healthy people across ages. Between the trimmed V and J ends, which lost 3 bases and 5 bases, there was a span of 11 bases. This CDR3 is built from 14 residues. PCR was performed a second time for roughly 7 to 12 cycles using a sample-barcoded 5' primer and a J-beta primer mix. MiXCR, applied by TCRdb to the 5' RACE reads, yields one record per CDR3 protein. This repertoire shows 1.5 million to 2 million distinct CDR3 sequences, more than 35% found once; its top ten account for 20% to 25%. Every sample had a minimum of 7 million PBMCs isolated. Every sample gave at least 5 micrograms of total RNA when it was extracted.

Sequenced sample: blood. This receptor was identified in a human donor in good health. The V call is TRBV12-3 or TRBV12-4, the J call TRBJ1-5; a possible D gene is TRBD1 (5 bases). The CDR3 bases are TGTGCCAGCAGTTTGGGGTTAGGGGATCAGCCCCAGCATTTT. Translating it yields CASSLGLGDQPQHF.